This paragraph covers one T cell receptor beta chain sequence. Its target is not known. The sample comes from a study of OX40 agonist ivuxolimab in advanced cancers. Turning to the study itself: Dose-escalation cases comprised hepatocellular carcinoma, melanoma, renal cell or head and neck cancer.

After removal of 6 bases from V and 0 bases from J, the junction contained 2 bases not matched to a gene. Germline lookup yields CDR1 MGHDK and CDR2 SYGVNS. CDR3 length: 14 amino acids. The method was immunoSEQ multiplex PCR; TCRdb's version includes in-frame clones alone and lacks a portion of them. The table includes fewer than 75,000 clones, 87% detected once. The study, taken as a whole, reports: Expanded peripheral T cell antigen specificity was not determined.

The sample here was CD4+ or CD8+ T cells sorted from blood, taken in a trial of the OX40 agonist ivuxolimab. This rearrangement joins TRBV25-1 to TRBJ2-3; TRBD2 matches 8 bases. This sequence originates from an adult with an advanced solid tumor such as melanoma, head and neck, liver or kidney cancer. In DNA form, the CDR3 reads TGTGCCAGCAGGGCTAGCGGGAGCACAGATACGCAGTATTTT. Its translation is CASRASGSTDTQYF.